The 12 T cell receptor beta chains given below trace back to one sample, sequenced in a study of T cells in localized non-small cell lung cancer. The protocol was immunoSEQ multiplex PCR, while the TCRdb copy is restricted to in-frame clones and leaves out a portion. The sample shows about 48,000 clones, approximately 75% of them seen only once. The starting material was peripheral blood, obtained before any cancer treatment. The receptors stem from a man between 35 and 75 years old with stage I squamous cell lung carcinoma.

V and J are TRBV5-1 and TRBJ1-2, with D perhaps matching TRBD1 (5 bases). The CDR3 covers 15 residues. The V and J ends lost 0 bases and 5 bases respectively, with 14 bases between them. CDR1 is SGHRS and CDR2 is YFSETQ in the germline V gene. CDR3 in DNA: TGCGCCAGCAGCTTGGAATTGGCAGGGAGGTATGGCTACACCTTC. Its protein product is CASSLELAGRYGYTF.

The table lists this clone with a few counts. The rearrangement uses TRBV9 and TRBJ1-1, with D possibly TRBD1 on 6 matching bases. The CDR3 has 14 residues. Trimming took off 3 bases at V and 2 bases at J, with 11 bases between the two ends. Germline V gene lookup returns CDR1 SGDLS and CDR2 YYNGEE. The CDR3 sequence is CASSGHRDNTEAFF. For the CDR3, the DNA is TGTGCCAGCAGCGGTCACAGGGACAACACTGAAGCTTTCTTT.

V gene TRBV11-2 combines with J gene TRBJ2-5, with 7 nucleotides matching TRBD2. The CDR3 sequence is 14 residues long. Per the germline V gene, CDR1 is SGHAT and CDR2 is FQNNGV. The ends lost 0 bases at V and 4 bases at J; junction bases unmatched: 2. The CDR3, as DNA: TGTGCCAGCAGCTTAGATGGGGGGGTAGAGACCCAGTACTTC. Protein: CASSLDGGVETQYF.

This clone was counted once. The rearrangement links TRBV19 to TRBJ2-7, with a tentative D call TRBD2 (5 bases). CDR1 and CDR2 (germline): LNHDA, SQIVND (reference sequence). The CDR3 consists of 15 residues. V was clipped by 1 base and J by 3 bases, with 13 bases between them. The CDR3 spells CASSIGEGVRYEQYF. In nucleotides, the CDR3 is TGTGCCAGTAGTATAGGTGAGGGAGTACGCTACGAGCAGTACTTC.

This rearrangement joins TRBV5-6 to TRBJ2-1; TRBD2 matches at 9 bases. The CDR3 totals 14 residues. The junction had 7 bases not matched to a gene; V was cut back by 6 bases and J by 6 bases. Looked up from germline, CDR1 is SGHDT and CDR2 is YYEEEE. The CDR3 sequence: CASKGAGGPNEQFF. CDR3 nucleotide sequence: TGTGCCAGCAAAGGGGCGGGGGGGCCCAATGAGCAGTTCTTC. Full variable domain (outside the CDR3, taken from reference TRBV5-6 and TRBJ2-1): DAGVTQSPTHLIKTRGQQVTLRCSPKSGHDTVSWYQQALGQGPQFIFQYYEEEERQRGNFPDRFSGHQFPNYSSELNVNALLLGDSALYLCASKGAGGPNEQFFGPGTRLTVL.

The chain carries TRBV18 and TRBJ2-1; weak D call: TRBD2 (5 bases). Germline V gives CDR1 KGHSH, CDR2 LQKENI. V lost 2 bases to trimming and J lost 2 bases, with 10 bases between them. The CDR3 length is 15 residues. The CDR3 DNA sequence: TGTGCCAGCTCACCAAATTTCGGGACCTACAATGAGCAGTTCTTC. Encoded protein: CASSPNFGTYNEQFF. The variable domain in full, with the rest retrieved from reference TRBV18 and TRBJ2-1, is NAGVMQNPRHLVRRRGQEARLRCSPMKGHSHVYWYRQLPEEGLKFMVYLQKENIIDESGMPKERFSAEFPKEGPSILRIQQVVRGDSAAYFCASSPNFGTYNEQFFGPGTRLTVL.

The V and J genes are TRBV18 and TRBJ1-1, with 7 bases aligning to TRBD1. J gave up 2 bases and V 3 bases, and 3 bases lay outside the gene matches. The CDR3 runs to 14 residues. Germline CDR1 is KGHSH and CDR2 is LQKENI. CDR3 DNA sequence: TGTGCCAGCTCACCTAACAGGGGTAACACTGAAGCTTTCTTT. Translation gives CASSPNRGNTEAFF.

CDR3 in amino acids: CASSLRGNHGEQYF. The CDR3 coding sequence is TGTGCCAGCAGCTTGAGGGGTAACCACGGCGAGCAGTACTTC. This chain joins TRBV5-5 and TRBJ2-7; D is possibly TRBD1 (5 bases). The CDR3 covers 14 residues. The V end lost 1 base, the J end lost 6 bases, and 14 bases lay between the germline ends. Germline V lookup: CDR1 SGHKS, CDR2 YYEKEE (reference sequence).

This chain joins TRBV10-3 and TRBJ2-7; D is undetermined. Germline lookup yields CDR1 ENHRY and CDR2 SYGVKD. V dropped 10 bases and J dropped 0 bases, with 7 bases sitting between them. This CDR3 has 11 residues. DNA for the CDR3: TGTGCCACCTCCGTCTCCTACGAGCAGTACTTC. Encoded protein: CATSVSYEQYF.

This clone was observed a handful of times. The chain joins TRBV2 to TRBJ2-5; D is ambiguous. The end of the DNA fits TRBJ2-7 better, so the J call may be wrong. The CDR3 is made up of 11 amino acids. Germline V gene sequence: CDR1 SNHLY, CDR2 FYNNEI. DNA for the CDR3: TGTGCCAGCAGCATTGGGAACGAGCAGTACTTC. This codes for CASSIGNEQYF.

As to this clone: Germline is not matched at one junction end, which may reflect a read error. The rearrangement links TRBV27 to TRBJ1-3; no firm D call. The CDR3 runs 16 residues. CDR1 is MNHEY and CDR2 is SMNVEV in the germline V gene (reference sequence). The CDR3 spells CASSLSGFPSGNTIYF. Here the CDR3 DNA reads TGTGCCAGCAGTTTATCCGGATTTCCCTCTGGAAACACAATATATTTT.

This CDR3 reads CASSYEPPGELFF. In nucleotides, the CDR3 is TGTGCCAGCAGTTATGAGCCTCCCGGGGAGCTGTTTTTT. The chain has TRBV6-5 and TRBJ2-2; D unresolved. Germline assignment: CDR1 MNHEY and CDR2 SVGAGI. Trimming left V 3 bases short and J 6 bases short, with 8 bases between. The CDR3 covers 13 residues.